The 31 T cell receptor beta chains reported below all come from one sample, sequenced in a study of response to subunit inactivated influenza vaccine. One entry per CDR3 protein results from TCRdb running MiXCR on the RT-PCR reads. The sample includes hundreds of thousands of distinct CDR3 sequences, less than 15% of them seen just once. Specimen: PBMCs from blood, collected around 15 days before vaccination. The receptor source for this set is a man aged 50 to 59 who received an inactivated influenza vaccine.

The rearrangement joins TRBV9 to TRBJ2-5, with D possibly TRBD1 on 6 matching bases. This CDR3 is built from 15 residues. V was shortened by 0 bases and J by 5 bases, with 14 bases between the two germline ends. Germline CDR1 and CDR2: SGDLS and YYNGEE. The CDR3 nucleotides are TGTGCCAGCAGCGTAGCAGGGGCGGATTGGGAGACCCAGTACTTC. It yields the protein CASSVAGADWETQYF.

The chain recombines TRBV4-2 with TRBJ2-1; the match to TRBD1 covers 9 bases. J lost 9 bases, V lost 10 bases, and 4 bases had no gene match. The CDR3 has 11 residues. The germline CDR1 and CDR2 sequences are LGHNA and YNFKEQ. The CDR3 coding sequence is TGTGCCACCCACAGGGGGCTTGAGCAGTTCTTC. Translation gives CATHRGLEQFF.

This clonotype was counted only a few times. The gene calls are TRBV5-1 and TRBJ1-2; maybe TRBD1 (5 bases). Germline V gene sequence: CDR1 SGHRS, CDR2 YFSETQ. The V end lost 0 bases, the J end lost 7 bases, and 13 bases lay between the germline ends. This CDR3 is 14 amino acids long. CDR3 sequence: CASSLDRGEVGYTF. In DNA, the CDR3 is TGCGCCAGCAGCTTGGACCGGGGGGAGGTTGGCTACACCTTC.

This clonotype has just a few counts. The CDR3 nucleotides are TGTGCCAGCAGTTGGACTAGCGTTGAGCAGTTCTTC. This sequence encodes CASSWTSVEQFF. The genes are TRBV28 and TRBJ2-1, with 9 bases aligning to TRBD2. The CDR3 extends over 12 amino acids. With V trimmed by 4 bases and J by 9 bases, 1 base remained unmatched. Germline CDR1 is MDHEN and CDR2 is SYDVKM.

This chain joins TRBV19 and TRBJ1-5; TRBD1 matches 11 bases. This CDR3 has 16 amino acids. The junction had 4 bases not matched to a gene; V was cut back by 1 base and J by 5 bases. CDR1 is LNHDA, CDR2 SQIVND, per germline (reference sequence). The CDR3 bases are TGTGCCAGTAGTATAGTTAGGACAGGGGGCCATCAGCCCCAGCATTTT. It is translated as CASSIVRTGGHQPQHF.

The V call is TRBV11-2, the J call TRBJ2-7; 9 bases line up with TRBD1. This CDR3 contains 14 residues. CDR1 is SGHAT, CDR2 FQNNGV, per germline. Trimming at V came to 6 bases and at J to 7 bases, leaving 10 bases not matched to a gene. The CDR3 nucleotides are TGTGCCAGCAGAAAGGTGGGACAGGGTGAGGAGCAGTACTTC. Translated, it gives CASRKVGQGEEQYF.

The chain employs TRBV27 and TRBJ2-3; D not certain. CDR1 is MNHEY and CDR2 is SMNVEV in the germline V gene (reference sequence). The CDR3 runs to 12 residues. V lost 5 bases and J lost 9, with 12 bases in between. CDR3 coding DNA: TGTGCCAGCAGTGGGTTGGCTCGAACGCAGTATTTT. Encoded protein: CASSGLARTQYF.

The chain recombines TRBV6-1 with TRBJ1-3; D possibly corresponds to TRBD1 (6 bases). The ends were cut back, 6 bases at V and 4 bases at J, with 16 bases in the middle. This CDR3 comprises 15 residues. Per the germline V gene, CDR1 is MNHNS and CDR2 is SASEGT. The CDR3: CASSPQGGHGNTIYF. CDR3 DNA: TGTGCCAGCAGCCCTCAAGGGGGGCACGGAAACACCATATATTTT.

The chain joins TRBV29-1 to TRBJ2-2, with 8 bases aligning to TRBD1. J gave up 5 bases and V 6 bases, and 8 bases lay outside the gene matches. The CDR3 spans 14 residues. Germline V gene data show CDR1 as SQVTM and CDR2 as ANQGSEA. In DNA form, the CDR3 reads TGCAGCGTCGAGCGACAGGGGCGGACCGGGGAGCTGTTTTTT. It codes for CSVERQGRTGELFF.

There are a few counts of this clonotype. The gene calls are TRBV7-2 and TRBJ2-3; 7 positions match TRBD2. The trim removed 6 bases at V and 0 bases at J, leaving 9 bases unmatched. Germline V CDR1 and CDR2: SGHTA, FQGNSA. The CDR3 length is 16 residues. The CDR3 nucleotides are TGTGCCAGCAGAGAGCCGGGGGGTGCTAGCACAGATACGCAGTATTTT. It codes for CASREPGGASTDTQYF.

The chain has TRBV3-1 and TRBJ2-3; no firm D call. Germline V gene lookup returns CDR1 LGHDT and CDR2 YNNKEL (reference sequence). V dropped 4 bases and J dropped 5 bases, with 13 bases sitting between them. The length of the CDR3 is 14 residues. In DNA, the CDR3 is TGTGCCAGCAGCCCAACAACCTTGGGAGATACGCAGTATTTT. It specifies CASSPTTLGDTQYF.

There are many counts of this clonotype. The J gene is TRBJ1-5, the V gene TRBV7-6, with TRBD1 matching 8 bases. The CDR3 is made up of 15 amino acids. Germline loops: CDR1 SGHVS, CDR2 FNYEAQ. Losses at the gene ends were 1 base for V and 6 bases for J; bases not matched to a gene: 5. The CDR3 loop reads CASSLGQGLGQPQHF. The CDR3 nucleotides read TGTGCCAGCAGCTTAGGACAGGGGTTAGGTCAGCCCCAGCATTTT. Together with reference TRBV7-6 and TRBJ1-5, the CDR3 gives the full variable domain: GAGVSQSPRYKVTKRGQDVALRCDPISGHVSLYWYRQALGQGPEFLTYFNYEAQQDKSGLPNDRFSAERPEGSISTLTIQRTEQRDSAMYRCASSLGQGLGQPQHFGDGTRLSIL.

This clonotype was found a few times. The chain joins TRBV4-1 to TRBJ2-7; 7 bases match TRBD2. The germline gives CDR1 MGHRA, CDR2 YSYEKL. The CDR3 totals 17 residues. V dropped 0 bases and J dropped 0; count of bases not matched to a gene: 8. The CDR3 sequence: CASSQDSSGGYSYEQYF. DNA of the CDR3: TGCGCCAGCAGCCAAGATAGTTCCGGGGGGTACTCCTACGAGCAGTACTTC.

This clonotype was seen more than once but under ten times. The J gene is TRBJ2-1, the V gene TRBV12-3 or TRBV12-4; the D gene is possibly TRBD2 (6 bases). Trimming stripped 2 bases from V and 7 bases from J, with 15 bases between. This CDR3 is 15 amino acids long. The CDR3: CASSLRDSLTNEQFF. In nucleotides, the CDR3 is TGTGCCAGCAGTTTAAGGGACTCCTTGACTAATGAGCAGTTCTTC.

This clonotype has a handful of counts. The chain combines TRBV4-3 with TRBJ2-7; 7 positions agree with TRBD1. The CDR3 has 13 amino acids. Trimming at V came to 4 bases and at J to 11 bases, leaving 11 bases not matched to a gene. From germline, CDR1 is LGHNA and CDR2 YSLEER. The chain's CDR3 is CASSPRQGWPEYF. The CDR3 bases are TGCGCCAGCAGCCCGCGACAGGGTTGGCCCGAGTACTTC.

In its sample, this clonotype was seen a few times. The chain has TRBV20-1 and TRBJ2-7, with a tentative D call TRBD2 (5 bases). Germline V gene data show CDR1 as DFQATT and CDR2 as SNEGSKA (reference sequence). V lost 4 bases, J lost 3 bases, and 13 bases lay in between. The CDR3 totals 13 residues. CDR3 amino acids: CSATLSGNYEQYF. The CDR3 DNA sequence: TGCAGTGCTACCCTGTCGGGGAACTACGAGCAGTACTTC.

The sample holds many counts of this clonotype. The chain is built from TRBV10-3 and TRBJ2-5, with 7 nucleotides matching TRBD2. CDR3 length: 15 amino acids. Losses at the gene ends were 2 bases for V and 5 bases for J; bases not matched to a gene: 8. From germline, CDR1 is ENHRY and CDR2 SYGVKD. CDR3 sequence (DNA): TGTGCCATCAGTGAGGCCTTAGCGGGTGGGGAGACCCAGTACTTC. Encoded protein: CAISEALAGGETQYF.

V gene TRBV6-1 combines with J gene TRBJ1-6; no clear D gene. This CDR3 spans 13 amino acids. Trimming shortened V by 5 bases and J by 10 bases, and 12 bases separated the two germline ends. In germline, CDR1 is MNHNS, CDR2 SASEGT. As DNA, the CDR3 is TGTGCCAGCAGTCGTCGTGAGGACTCACCCCTCCACTTT. Encoded protein: CASSRREDSPLHF.

DNA for the CDR3: TGCAGCGAGAGCTCCTACAATGAGCAGTTCTTC. It is translated as CSESSYNEQFF. The V call is TRBV20-1, the J call TRBJ2-1; D gene ambiguous. The CDR3 sequence is 11 residues long. Germline V CDR1 and CDR2: DFQATT, SNEGSKA (reference sequence).

This clonotype came up a few times. V gene TRBV6-1 combines with J gene TRBJ2-1, with unresolved D. Trimming cost V 5 bases and J 0 bases, with 14 bases left between them. The CDR3 has 16 residues. Germline V gene sequence: CDR1 MNHNS, CDR2 SASEGT. CDR3 in amino acids: CASSPTPPSSYNEQFF. CDR3 nucleotide sequence: TGTGCCAGCAGTCCCACGCCACCAAGCTCCTACAATGAGCAGTTCTTC.

This chain connects TRBV10-3 to TRBJ2-1; 7 bases fit TRBD1. Germline V gives CDR1 ENHRY, CDR2 SYGVKD. The trim removed 4 bases at V and 8 bases at J, leaving 8 bases unmatched. CDR3 length: 14 residues. This CDR3 reads CAISATGSEDEQFF. The CDR3 DNA reads TGTGCCATCAGTGCGACAGGGAGTGAGGATGAGCAGTTCTTC.

The chain couples TRBV5-5 to TRBJ1-4; D remains ambiguous. This CDR3 region has 14 residues. V lost 4 bases and J lost 4, with 11 bases in between. Germline CDR1 is SGHKS and CDR2 is YYEKEE (reference sequence). The CDR3: CASSREQYNEKLFF. Here the CDR3 DNA reads TGTGCCAGCAGCCGGGAGCAGTATAATGAAAAACTGTTTTTT.

The sample holds many counts of this clonotype. This chain uses TRBV15 with TRBJ2-1; maybe TRBD2 (7 bases). CDR3 length equals 13 residues. The germline V gene has CDR1 LNHNV and CDR2 YYDKDF (reference sequence). V was clipped by 9 bases and J by 7 bases, with 16 bases between them. The CDR3 sequence: CATDRRGANEQFF. As DNA, the CDR3 is TGTGCCACAGACCGCCGGGGGGCAAATGAGCAGTTCTTC.

This chain links TRBV4-3 with TRBJ2-2; no definite D call. This CDR3 has 15 residues. V was trimmed by 4 bases and J by 8 bases, leaving 17 bases between them. CDR1 and CDR2 (germline): LGHNA, YSLEER. The CDR3 protein is CASSRIRQDKGELFF. The CDR3, as DNA: TGCGCCAGCAGCCGGATTCGGCAGGATAAGGGGGAGCTGTTTTTT.

Ten or more counts support this clonotype. The chain couples TRBV29-1 to TRBJ2-7; TRBD2 aligns across 7 bases. The germline gives CDR1 SQVTM, CDR2 ANQGSEA. The CDR3 consists of 14 residues. V lost 1 base, J lost 3 bases, and 6 bases stayed unmatched. CDR3 region: CSVEGEGRNYEQYF. The CDR3, as DNA: TGCAGCGTTGAAGGGGAGGGAAGAAACTACGAGCAGTACTTC.

In its sample, this clonotype was seen a few times. The rearrangement links TRBV20-1 to TRBJ2-6; D is possibly TRBD2 (6 bases). V lost 1 base and J 2 bases, leaving 12 bases between the germline ends. Per the germline V gene, CDR1 is DFQATT and CDR2 is SNEGSKA (reference sequence). The CDR3 runs to 16 residues. This chain's CDR3 is CSARVGGSTGANVLTF. CDR3 sequence (DNA): TGCAGTGCTAGAGTCGGGGGTAGTACTGGGGCCAACGTCCTGACTTTC.

This clonotype was counted ten times or more. The V call is TRBV15, the J call TRBJ1-1; maybe TRBD1 (6 bases). V was shortened by 0 bases and J by 7 bases, with 6 bases between the two germline ends. CDR3 length equals 12 residues. Germline values: CDR1 LNHNV, CDR2 YYDKDF (reference sequence). The CDR3 region has the DNA TGTGCCACCAGCAGAGAGACAGGTGAAGCTTTCTTT. Its protein product is CATSRETGEAFF.

The genes are TRBV20-1 and TRBJ2-1; 14 bases map to TRBD2. Germline CDR1 DFQATT, CDR2 SNEGSKA (reference sequence). The CDR3 sequence is 16 residues long. Trimming removed 5 bases from V and 7 bases from J; junction bases left unmatched: 10. CDR3 sequence: CSARATSGRGWNEQFF. DNA of the CDR3: TGCAGTGCTCGCGCGACTAGCGGGAGGGGGTGGAATGAGCAGTTCTTC.

This clonotype came up a few times. The genes are TRBV7-2 and TRBJ2-7, with a weak D call TRBD2 (6 bases). Deletions cut 7 bases from V and 2 bases from J, with 15 bases between. This CDR3 comprises 14 residues. The germline gives CDR1 SGHTA, CDR2 FQGNSA. CDR3 DNA sequence: TGTGCCAGCAAACTAGCTTCAGTCGCCTACGAGCAGTACTTC. Its protein is CASKLASVAYEQYF. The whole variable domain, filled in from reference TRBV7-2 and TRBJ2-7, reads GAGVSQSPSNKVTEKGKDVELRCDPISGHTALYWYRQSLGQGLEFLIYFQGNSAPDKSGLPSDRFSAERTGGSVSTLTIQRTQQEDSAVYLCASKLASVAYEQYFGPGTRLTVT.

This clonotype was seen at least ten times. This chain links TRBV20-1 with TRBJ2-5, with D perhaps TRBD1 or TRBD2 (5 bases each). Looked up from germline, CDR1 is DFQATT and CDR2 is SNEGSKA (reference sequence). The CDR3 is 14 residues long. Trimming pared 1 base from V and 5 bases from J, leaving 14 bases between. The DNA of the CDR3 is TGCAGTGCTAGAGCGTGGGACCGGGCGGAGACCCAGTACTTC. This gives the protein CSARAWDRAETQYF.

This chain uses TRBV20-1 with TRBJ1-2; 8 bases line up with TRBD1. Trimming at V came to 3 bases and at J to 3 bases, leaving 6 bases not matched to a gene. Germline V lookup: CDR1 DFQATT, CDR2 SNEGSKA (reference sequence). The CDR3 contains 14 residues. The CDR3: CSASQGAKDYGYTF. Written as DNA, the CDR3 is TGCAGTGCTAGTCAGGGGGCTAAGGACTATGGCTACACCTTC.